These 14 T cell receptor beta chains were sequenced from one sample in a study of cytomegalovirus exposure and HLA in healthy donors. PCR amplification relied on 60 Vbeta primers (plus 13 Jbeta primers). Sequencing was performed with immunoSEQ multiplex PCR; in TCRdb, only in-frame clones are kept and a portion is missing. The sample includes about 110,000 clones, 60% to 80% of them seen just once. The material sequenced was PBMCs. The receptors were gathered from a boy younger than 18 in good health and CMV-seronegative.

The CDR3 spells CASLGGYEQYF. CDR3 nucleotide sequence: TGTGCCAGCCTAGGGGGCTACGAGCAGTACTTC. The V gene is TRBV2, the J gene TRBJ2-7, with D possibly matching TRBD1 (6 bases). This CDR3 spans 11 amino acids. CDR1 is SNHLY and CDR2 is FYNNEI in the germline V gene. V was trimmed by 8 bases and J by 3 bases, leaving 8 bases between them.

This clone appeared a few times. The chain joins TRBV30 to TRBJ2-5, with 8 bases matching TRBD1. Germline CDR1 reads GTSNPN; CDR2 reads SVGIG (reference sequence). V was pared by 4 bases and J by 1 base, with 11 bases of the junction left unmatched. The CDR3 covers 16 residues. The CDR3 coding sequence is TGTGCCTGGAAGATAGGGACAGGTCCCCGCCAAGAGACCCAGTACTTC. Protein: CAWKIGTGPRQETQYF. The full variable domain, completed using reference TRBV30 and TRBJ2-5, is SQTIHQWPATLVQPVGSPLSLECTVEGTSNPNLYWYRQAAGRGLQLLFYSVGIGQISSEVPQNLSASRPQDRQFILSSKKLLLSDSGFYLCAWKIGTGPRQETQYFGPGTRLLVL.

The chain combines TRBV7-6 with TRBJ2-7; TRBD2 matches 11 bases. Germline V gives CDR1 SGHVS, CDR2 FNYEAQ. Trimming cost V 4 bases and J 2 bases; bases outside gene matches: 13. This CDR3 contains 18 residues. CDR3 protein: CASSSKGYLAGGTYEQYF. The CDR3 DNA follows: TGTGCCAGCAGCTCTAAGGGCTACCTAGCGGGAGGAACCTACGAGCAGTACTTC.

The chain couples TRBV29-1 to TRBJ2-3, with a possible D match to TRBD2 (7 bases). The germline V gene encodes CDR1 SQVTM and CDR2 ANQGSEA. Trimming pared 7 bases from V and 1 base from J, leaving 12 bases between. The CDR3 covers 13 residues. The CDR3 nucleotides read TGCAGCGCCGGGCGGGGGCGCACAGATACGCAGTATTTT. Its protein is CSAGRGRTDTQYF.

This chain joins TRBV19 and TRBJ2-7, with 8 nucleotides matching TRBD1. Germline V gene lookup returns CDR1 LNHDA and CDR2 SQIVND (reference sequence). The V and J ends lost 5 bases and 0 bases, in that order; junction bases with no gene match: 6. This CDR3 contains 15 residues. CDR3 nucleotides: TGTGCCAGTAGTCCCGGACAGGGTAGCTCCTACGAGCAGTACTTC. Its translation is CASSPGQGSSYEQYF.

This chain joins TRBV6-1 and TRBJ1-5; D gene ambiguous. Trimming stripped 2 bases from V and 6 bases from J, with 11 bases between. CDR3 size: 14 residues. Per germline, CDR1 MNHNS and CDR2 SASEGT. CDR3 amino acids: CASSEPGLSQPQHF. CDR3 in DNA: TGTGCCAGCAGTGAACCGGGGTTGAGTCAGCCCCAGCATTTT.

The chain has TRBV11-3 and TRBJ1-1; 9 bases align to TRBD1. The ends lost 0 bases at V and 4 bases at J; junction bases unmatched: 12. This CDR3 spans 18 amino acids. The germline gives CDR1 SGHNT, CDR2 YENEEA. The CDR3 coding sequence is TGTGCCAGCAGCTTAGAGGGAAGGGACAGGGAAGGTCCCACTGAAGCTTTCTTT. It is translated as CASSLEGRDREGPTEAFF.

The chain joins TRBV6-6 to TRBJ2-7, with TRBD1 matching over 9 bases. The germline V gene encodes CDR1 MNHNY and CDR2 SVGAGI (reference sequence). The V segment lost 6 bases and the J segment 0 bases; nucleotides outside the gene matches: 6. The CDR3 sequence is 15 residues long. CDR3 bases: TGTGCCAGCAGCCGAACAGGGGGCGACTCCTACGAGCAGTACTTC. This sequence encodes CASSRTGGDSYEQYF.

The chain is built from TRBV5-6 and TRBJ2-1, with a possible D match to TRBD1 (5 bases). The V end lost 4 bases, the J end lost 4 bases, and 9 bases lay between the germline ends. The V gene's germline CDR1 is SGHDT and CDR2 YYEEEE. CDR3 length: 13 residues. CDR3 protein: CASSARQYNEQFF. CDR3 DNA sequence: TGTGCCAGCAGCGCTAGACAGTACAATGAGCAGTTCTTC. Full variable domain (missing parts from reference TRBV5-6 and TRBJ2-1): DAGVTQSPTHLIKTRGQQVTLRCSPKSGHDTVSWYQQALGQGPQFIFQYYEEEERQRGNFPDRFSGHQFPNYSSELNVNALLLGDSALYLCASSARQYNEQFFGPGTRLTVL.

This clone came up a few times. This chain connects TRBV2 to TRBJ2-3; D is unresolved. Trimming left V 6 bases short and J 9 bases short, with 16 bases between. CDR1 SNHLY and CDR2 FYNNEI come from the germline V gene. The length of the CDR3 is 13 residues. The CDR3 coding sequence is TGTGCCAGCAGCAATGTTTACTTCTCGACGCAGTATTTT. Encoded protein: CASSNVYFSTQYF. Combining the CDR3 with reference TRBV2 and TRBJ2-3 gives the whole variable domain EPEVTQTPSHQVTQMGQEVILRCVPISNHLYFYWYRQILGQKVEFLVSFYNNEISEKSEIFDDQFSVERPDGSNFTLKIRSTKLEDSAMYFCASSNVYFSTQYFGPGTRLTVL.

V is TRBV4-3 and J is TRBJ1-2; a possible D gene is TRBD1 (5 bases). The germline V and J ends were trimmed by 0 bases and 5 bases, with 13 bases remaining between them. Looked up from germline, CDR1 is LGHNA and CDR2 is YSLEER. CDR3 length: 15 amino acids. Written as DNA, the CDR3 is TGCGCCAGCAGCCAAGATATGACAGCAGATTATGGCTACACCTTC. Translated: CASSQDMTADYGYTF.

The rearrangement uses TRBV7-8 and TRBJ1-3, with D hard to call. The CDR3 totals 15 residues. CDR1 is SGHVS, CDR2 FQNEAQ, per germline. With 2 bases removed from V and 4 bases from J, the gap between germline ends came to 12 bases. Here the CDR3 DNA reads TGTGCCAGCAGCTTACTTTCTTCGGGGGGAAACACCATATATTTT. The encoded protein is CASSLLSSGGNTIYF.

The chain has TRBV5-6 and TRBJ1-1; 7 bases are a match to TRBD1. Trimming cost V 0 bases and J 4 bases; bases outside gene matches: 3. CDR3 length: 14 amino acids. Germline values: CDR1 SGHDT, CDR2 YYEEEE. This CDR3 is CASSLVKGATEAFF. DNA of the CDR3: TGTGCCAGCAGCTTGGTGAAGGGGGCCACTGAAGCTTTCTTT.

CDR3 protein: CASGTSGIYEQYF. The DNA of the CDR3 is TGTGCCAGCGGGACTAGCGGGATCTACGAGCAGTACTTC. The gene calls are TRBV28 and TRBJ2-7, with 13 bases identical to TRBD2. V gave up 8 bases and J gave up 3 bases; unmatched junction bases: 1. Germline V lookup: CDR1 MDHEN, CDR2 SYDVKM. CDR3 length: 13 amino acids.